What follows is one T cell receptor (beta chain) and its context. Trimming pared 2 bases from V and 9 bases from J, leaving 35 bases between. Germline assignment: CDR1 MNHNS and CDR2 SASEGT. This CDR3 is built from 20 residues. Sequencing used immunoSEQ multiplex PCR; TCRdb keeps in-frame clones, though not all of them. The sample includes tens of thousands of clones, less than 90% of them seen just once. This specimen belongs to a study of OX40 agonist ivuxolimab in advanced cancers. Whole-study context: As their treatment, patients were administered ivuxolimab, an agonistic anti-OX40 (CD134) antibody.

The sequence derives from an adult with an advanced solid tumor such as melanoma, head and neck, liver or kidney cancer. V usage is TRBV6-1 and J usage is TRBJ2-7; tentative D call: TRBD1 (6 bases). Sequenced material: CD4+ or CD8+ T cells sorted from blood, taken in a trial of the OX40 agonist ivuxolimab. CDR3 loop: CASSERGSMSGYVPRYWQYV. Written as DNA, the CDR3 is TGTGCCAGCAGTGAAAGGGGGAGTATGTCGGGGTATGTCCCAAGATATTGGCAGTACGTC.